Shown below are 25 T cell receptor beta chains from a single sample sequenced in a study of CD8 T cells in Susac syndrome. A quantity of roughly 0.5 to 1 ug RNA underwent reverse transcription using random hexamers. TCRdb recomputed calls from the immunoSEQ multiplex PCR reads with MiXCR, one row per CDR3 protein. This table holds roughly 200,000 distinct CDR3 sequences, roughly 95% found once. The sample consisted of CD8+ T cells from PBMCs. These receptors came from a human donor with multiple sclerosis.

The genes are TRBV5-1 and TRBJ1-2; possible D gene TRBD1, 6 bases. The CDR3 runs 15 residues. Germline V lookup: CDR1 SGHRS, CDR2 YFSETQ. Trimming stripped 4 bases from V and 4 bases from J, with 17 bases between. The CDR3 nucleotides are TGCGCCAGCAGCGACCAAGGGGGGTTAGGCTATGGCTACACCTTC. This gives the protein CASSDQGGLGYGYTF.

The rearrangement links TRBV9 to TRBJ1-1; D remains ambiguous. This CDR3 is 13 amino acids long. Trimming took 0 bases from V and 3 from J, leaving 6 bases between them. Germline-derived CDR1 and CDR2 are SGDLS and YYNGEE. CDR3 amino acids: CASSVDLHTEAFF. In DNA form, the CDR3 reads TGTGCCAGCAGCGTAGATCTTCACACTGAAGCTTTCTTT.

V gene TRBV12-3 or TRBV12-4 combines with J gene TRBJ1-6; D might be TRBD1 (5 bases). CDR3 length: 13 amino acids. Trimming stripped 3 bases from V and 13 bases from J, with 13 bases between. The CDR3 spells CASSFKGARPLHF. The CDR3 nucleotides read TGTGCCAGCAGTTTCAAAGGGGCCCGTCCCCTCCACTTT.

About this clonotype itself: Sequence at one end of the junction differs from germline and may be a read error. The rearrangement joins TRBV5-6 to TRBJ2-1, with TRBD1 matching over 9 bases. The CDR3 spans 13 residues. Germline loops: CDR1 SGHDT, CDR2 YYEEEE. The CDR3 loop reads CASSWDRVNGQFF. The DNA of the CDR3 is TGTGCCAGCAGCTGGGACAGGGTGAATGGGCAGTTCTTC.

The chain uses TRBV29-1 and TRBJ1-1, with D unclear. CDR3 length: 12 residues. Germline loops: CDR1 SQVTM, CDR2 ANQGSEA. Trimming pared 4 bases from V and 2 bases from J, leaving 8 bases between. The CDR3 coding sequence is TGCAGCGTTGTCACTCAAAACACTGAAGCTTTCTTT. Translation gives CSVVTQNTEAFF.

The chain couples TRBV9 to TRBJ1-2; D is ambiguous. Germline V gene data show CDR1 as SGDLS and CDR2 as YYNGEE. This CDR3 has 14 residues. The V and J ends lost 0 bases and 4 bases respectively, with 10 bases between them. DNA of the CDR3: TGTGCCAGCAGCGTAGATGAGGGTTTCTATGGCTACACCTTC. This gives the protein CASSVDEGFYGYTF.

Only one count was recorded for this clonotype. The chain employs TRBV5-1 and TRBJ1-1; D is perhaps TRBD1 (5 bases). CDR3 length equals 11 residues. The V gene lost 3 bases and the J gene lost 7 bases, with 7 bases spanning the gap. Per germline, CDR1 SGHRS and CDR2 YFSETQ. CDR3 sequence reads: CASSWDGEAFF. The CDR3, as DNA: TGCGCCAGCAGCTGGGACGGTGAAGCTTTCTTT. Together with reference TRBV5-1 and TRBJ1-1, the CDR3 gives the full variable domain: KAGVTQTPRYLIKTRGQQVTLSCSPISGHRSVSWYQQTPGQGLQFLFEYFSETQRNKGNFPGRFSGRQFSNSRSEMNVSTLELGDSALYLCASSWDGEAFFGQGTRLTVV.

The chain links TRBV5-4 to TRBJ2-1, with 8 bases fitting TRBD2. The J segment lost 9 bases and the V segment lost 7 bases, leaving 9 bases of the junction unmatched. Looked up from germline, CDR1 is SGHNT and CDR2 is YYREEE (reference sequence). The CDR3 has 13 amino acids. The CDR3 sequence: CASREGTAGEQFF. The CDR3 DNA is TGTGCCAGCCGGGAGGGGACGGCAGGTGAGCAGTTCTTC.

V is TRBV7-9 and J is TRBJ2-7; 7 bases map to TRBD1. Germline V gene lookup returns CDR1 SEHNR and CDR2 FQNEAQ (reference sequence). V was pared by 3 bases and J by 5 bases, with 7 bases of the junction left unmatched. This CDR3 is built from 14 residues. In DNA, the CDR3 is TGTGCCAGCAGCTTCGCGACAGGGTCCGACGAGCAGTACTTC. As protein: CASSFATGSDEQYF.

This clonotype occurred once. The chain links TRBV20-1 to TRBJ2-5, with D tentatively TRBD1 (6 bases). The CDR3 runs 14 residues. The ends were cut back, 3 bases at V and 5 bases at J, with 16 bases in the middle. The germline CDR1 and CDR2 sequences are DFQATT and SNEGSKA (reference sequence). CDR3 nucleotides: TGCAGTGCTAGGGGCACAGGGATGATCGAGACCCAGTACTTC. Residues: CSARGTGMIETQYF.

The genes are TRBV27 and TRBJ2-1, with D possibly being TRBD2 (6 bases). Germline CDR1 is MNHEY and CDR2 is SMNVEV (reference sequence). This CDR3 is built from 14 residues. The ends were cut back, 8 bases at V and 2 bases at J, with 13 bases in the middle. Written as DNA, the CDR3 is TGTGCCAGCCAAGCGGGCCTTACCTACAATGAGCAGTTCTTC. Translating gives CASQAGLTYNEQFF.

The V gene is TRBV7-2, the J gene TRBJ2-1, with 9 positions matching TRBD2. With V trimmed by 1 base and J by 7 bases, 5 bases remained unmatched. The V gene's germline CDR1 is SGHTA and CDR2 FQGNSA. CDR3 length equals 15 residues. CDR3 DNA sequence: TGTGCCAGCAGCTTAGAGGGCCTAGCGGGGAATGAGCAGTTCTTC. It codes for CASSLEGLAGNEQFF.

This clonotype was seen a few times. The rearrangement joins TRBV12-3 or TRBV12-4 to TRBJ2-5; D unresolved. The CDR3 contains 13 residues. Trimming stripped 3 bases from V and 2 bases from J, with 7 bases between. The CDR3 bases are TGTGCCAGCAGTTTGAACAGACAAGAGACCCAGTACTTC. As protein: CASSLNRQETQYF.

This chain joins TRBV7-9 and TRBJ2-7; 11 bases agree with TRBD2. The CDR3 covers 14 residues. V shed 5 bases and J 6 bases; nucleotides not matched to a gene: 6. In germline, CDR1 is SEHNR, CDR2 FQNEAQ (reference sequence). The CDR3 DNA reads TGTGCCAGCAGCATACTAGCGGGGGATCTCGAGCAGTACTTC. It is translated as CASSILAGDLEQYF.

V usage is TRBV29-1 and J usage is TRBJ1-2, with TRBD1 matching over 7 bases. J gave up 8 bases and V 6 bases, and 15 bases lay outside the gene matches. The CDR3 sequence is 14 residues long. The V gene's germline CDR1 is SQVTM and CDR2 ANQGSEA. CDR3 DNA sequence: TGCAGCGTGGGTAAGGGGGCGCGTACAGGAGGCTACACCTTC. It translates to CSVGKGARTGGYTF.

The rearrangement joins TRBV9 to TRBJ2-1; D perhaps matches TRBD2 (6 bases). The ends were cut back, 4 bases at V and 6 bases at J, with 20 bases in the middle. Germline CDR1 reads SGDLS; CDR2 reads YYNGEE. This CDR3 is built from 16 residues. Here the CDR3 reads CASSPTGGVGGNEQFF. Written as DNA, the CDR3 is TGTGCCAGCAGCCCCACGGGTGGCGTGGGGGGCAATGAGCAGTTCTTC. The full variable domain, in which reference TRBV9 and TRBJ2-1 provide the parts outside the CDR3, is DSGVTQTPKHLITATGQRVTLRCSPRSGDLSVYWYQQSLDQGLQFLIQYYNGEERAKGNILERFSAQQFPDLHSELNLSSLELGDSALYFCASSPTGGVGGNEQFFGPGTRLTVL.

The V call is TRBV11-2, the J call TRBJ1-5; no firm D call. The germline V gene has CDR1 SGHAT and CDR2 FQNNGV. The V gene lost 5 bases and the J gene lost 4 bases, with 9 bases spanning the gap. The CDR3 consists of 13 residues. The CDR3 coding sequence is TGTGCCAGCAGCACTGGACCTAATCAGCCCCAGCATTTT. Translation gives CASSTGPNQPQHF.

As DNA, the CDR3 is TGTGCCAGCAGACCCGCAAGCTCCTACAATGAGCAGTTCTTC. This sequence encodes CASRPASSYNEQFF. This chain links TRBV27 with TRBJ2-1, with no clear D. This CDR3 is 14 amino acids long. Trimming removed 6 bases at V and 0 bases at J, with 9 bases between. CDR1 is MNHEY and CDR2 is SMNVEV in the germline V gene (reference sequence).

This clonotype has a single count. The genes are TRBV3-1 and TRBJ2-7, with 9 nucleotides matching TRBD2. This CDR3 has 16 residues. Germline CDR1 is LGHDT and CDR2 is YNNKEL (reference sequence). V shed 2 bases, J shed 3 bases, and the junction held 8 bases outside the gene matches. CDR3 sequence reads: CASSQIAGETFYEQYF. CDR3 nucleotide sequence: TGTGCCAGCAGCCAAATAGCGGGGGAAACCTTCTACGAGCAGTACTTC.

The V gene is TRBV5-1, the J gene TRBJ1-5; perhaps TRBD1 as D (5 bases). The CDR3 consists of 14 residues. V was trimmed by 0 bases and J by 3 bases, leaving 7 bases between them. CDR1 SGHRS and CDR2 YFSETQ come from the germline V gene. The CDR3 DNA follows: TGCGCCAGCAGCTTGGGGGGGTACAATCAGCCCCAGCATTTT. This codes for CASSLGGYNQPQHF.

The chain couples TRBV27 to TRBJ2-2, with D possibly matching TRBD1 (5 bases). The V gene's germline CDR1 is MNHEY and CDR2 SMNVEV (reference sequence). Trimming removed 2 bases at V and 4 bases at J, with 8 bases between. There are 14 residues in the CDR3. The CDR3 protein is CASSLVQATGELFF. The CDR3 bases are TGTGCCAGCAGTTTAGTACAGGCCACCGGGGAGCTGTTTTTT.

The CDR3 nucleotides read TGTGCCACCCGCAATGAACCGGGACAGGGTTACGAGCAGTACTTC. This translates into CATRNEPGQGYEQYF. V and J are TRBV15 and TRBJ2-7; TRBD1 agrees at 9 bases. Germline V gives CDR1 LNHNV, CDR2 YYDKDF (reference sequence). CDR3 size: 15 residues. The V and J ends lost 8 bases and 4 bases, in that order; junction bases with no gene match: 12.

The rearrangement joins TRBV7-9 to TRBJ2-1; D perhaps matches TRBD2 (5 bases). This CDR3 has 15 amino acids. V was trimmed by 5 bases and J by 4 bases, leaving 15 bases between them. Germline CDR1 and CDR2: SEHNR and FQNEAQ (reference sequence). The CDR3 loop is CASSPRAVGYNEQFF. As DNA, the CDR3 is TGTGCCAGCAGCCCGCGGGCTGTTGGTTACAATGAGCAGTTCTTC.

This clonotype is a singleton in its sample. The chain recombines TRBV9 with TRBJ2-1; D is undetermined. The CDR3 is 15 amino acids. Germline lookup yields CDR1 SGDLS and CDR2 YYNGEE. V was cut by 0 bases and J by 0 bases, with 7 bases left in between. The chain's CDR3 is CASSVDSASYNEQFF. DNA for the CDR3: TGTGCCAGCAGCGTAGACAGTGCCTCCTACAATGAGCAGTTCTTC.

This clonotype was observed once. The chain carries TRBV5-1 and TRBJ2-3; D possibly corresponds to TRBD2 (5 bases). V lost 4 bases to trimming and J lost 3 bases, with 12 bases between them. The CDR3 consists of 14 residues. CDR1 is SGHRS, CDR2 YFSETQ, per germline. This chain's CDR3 is CASSSRGQTDTQYF. CDR3 sequence (DNA): TGCGCCAGCAGCAGTCGGGGTCAGACAGATACGCAGTATTTT.